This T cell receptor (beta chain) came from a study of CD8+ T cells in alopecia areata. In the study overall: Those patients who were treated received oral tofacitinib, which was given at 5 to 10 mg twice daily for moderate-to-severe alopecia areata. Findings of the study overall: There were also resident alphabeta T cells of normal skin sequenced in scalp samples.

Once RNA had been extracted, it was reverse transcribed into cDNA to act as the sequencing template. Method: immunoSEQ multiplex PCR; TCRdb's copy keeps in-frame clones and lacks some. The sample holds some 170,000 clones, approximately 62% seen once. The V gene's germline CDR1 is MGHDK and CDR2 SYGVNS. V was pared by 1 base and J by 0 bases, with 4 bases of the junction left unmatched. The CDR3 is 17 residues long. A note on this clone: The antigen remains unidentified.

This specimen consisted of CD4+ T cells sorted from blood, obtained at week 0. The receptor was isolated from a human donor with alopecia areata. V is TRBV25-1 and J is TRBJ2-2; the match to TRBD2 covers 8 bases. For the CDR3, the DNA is TGTGCCAGCAGTGAATCCAGCGGGGGCCCGAACACCGGGGAGCTGTTTTTT. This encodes CASSESSGGPNTGELFF.